The text below deals with one T cell receptor (beta chain). The target antigen is unknown. Measured with immunoSEQ multiplex PCR; TCRdb has only the in-frame clones, and not every one. The sample includes around 320,000 clones, around nine tenths of them seen just once. This sample was taken from a study of shared clonotypes between healthy human individuals. Study-wide findings and caveats: Researchers found naive subsets generally carried larger estimated richness than memory subsets.

Sequences were obtained from memory CD8+ T cells sorted from blood. Subset specified: CD45RO+ cells pooled with CCR7-negative TemRA cells. The sequence was obtained from a man aged 18 to 35 in good health.

CDR3 sequence reads: CATSIQAGVSYEQYF. The CDR3 DNA reads as TGTGCCACCAGCATCCAAGCGGGAGTCTCCTACGAGCAGTACTTC. J is TRBJ2-7 and V is TRBV15, with 8 bases aligning to TRBD2. This CDR3 is 15 amino acids long. Germline values: CDR1 LNHNV, CDR2 YYDKDF (reference sequence). Unmatched junction bases numbered 5, after V lost 4 bases and J lost 0 bases.